A single sample is the source of the 29 T cell receptor beta chains below, sequenced in a study of neurological immune-mediated disorders. TCRdb itself ran the 5' RACE reads through MiXCR, one entry per CDR3 protein. The sample shows approximately 49,000 distinct CDR3 sequences, 8% to 10% of them seen only once. The time point denotes: longitudinal time-point 1 (baseline). Sequencing input: PBMCs. These TCRs come from a woman in her 40s in good health.

The chain employs TRBV12-3 or TRBV12-4 and TRBJ1-1; 10 nucleotides line up with TRBD1. The CDR3 has 16 residues. V dropped 5 bases and J dropped 4; count of bases not matched to a gene: 10. The CDR3 region is CASSPGQGGVFTEAFF. DNA of the CDR3: TGTGCCAGCAGTCCCGGACAGGGGGGTGTATTCACTGAAGCTTTCTTT.

Ten or more counts support this clonotype. The chain links TRBV29-1 to TRBJ2-7, with unresolved D. From germline, CDR1 is SQVTM and CDR2 ANQGSEA. The germline V and J ends were trimmed by 5 bases and 0 bases, with 8 bases remaining between them. The CDR3 covers 12 residues. The CDR3, as DNA: TGCAGCGTTACCCCCGACTCCTACGAGCAGTACTTC. It specifies CSVTPDSYEQYF.

The sample holds many counts of this clonotype. The chain has TRBV27 and TRBJ1-2; weak D call: TRBD1 (5 bases). The length of the CDR3 is 15 residues. Germline assignment: CDR1 MNHEY and CDR2 SMNVEV (reference sequence). V dropped 6 bases and J dropped 4 bases, with 18 bases sitting between them. The chain's CDR3 is CASSSPGLGAYGYTF. In DNA form, the CDR3 reads TGTGCCAGCAGCTCCCCGGGACTCGGGGCCTATGGCTACACCTTC.

This clonotype was counted many times. The chain carries TRBV5-1 and TRBJ1-1; TRBD1 agrees at 8 bases. V was pared by 4 bases and J by 5 bases, with 10 bases of the junction left unmatched. Per germline, CDR1 SGHRS and CDR2 YFSETQ. The CDR3 length is 15 residues. Written as DNA, the CDR3 is TGCGCCAGCAGCCCCGGACAGGGCTTTGGGACTGAAGCTTTCTTT. Translation gives CASSPGQGFGTEAFF.

This clonotype has ten or more counts. This chain uses TRBV4-3 with TRBJ2-7; 10 bases map to TRBD2. Germline CDR1 LGHNA, CDR2 YSLEER. CDR3 length: 15 residues. The V and J ends lost 3 bases and 3 bases, in that order; junction bases with no gene match: 5. Here the CDR3 reads CASSHASGSNYEQYF. The CDR3 nucleotides are TGCGCCAGCAGCCATGCTAGCGGGAGTAACTACGAGCAGTACTTC.

This clonotype has a count of ten or more. V usage is TRBV7-3 and J usage is TRBJ2-3; a weak D match, TRBD1 (7 bases). This CDR3 has 15 amino acids. The germline gives CDR1 SGHTA, CDR2 FQGTGA. V lost 0 bases and J 6 bases, leaving 13 bases between the germline ends. CDR3: CASSLTLTGRDTQYF. CDR3 DNA: TGTGCCAGCAGCTTAACTTTGACAGGGAGGGATACGCAGTATTTT.

This clonotype was detected many times. The gene calls are TRBV9 and TRBJ2-7, with a possible D match to TRBD1 (6 bases). Trimming removed 0 bases at V and 10 bases at J, with 20 bases between. The CDR3 has 15 residues. CDR1 and CDR2 (germline): SGDLS, YYNGEE. As DNA, the CDR3 is TGTGCCAGCAGCGTAGATGATGGGGGACAAATAATCCAGTACTTC. Translation: CASSVDDGGQIIQYF. Full variable domain (outside the CDR3, taken from reference TRBV9 and TRBJ2-7): DSGVTQTPKHLITATGQRVTLRCSPRSGDLSVYWYQQSLDQGLQFLIQYYNGEERAKGNILERFSAQQFPDLHSELNLSSLELGDSALYFCASSVDDGGQIIQYFGPGTRLTVT.

In this sample, this clonotype turned up many times. The chain is built from TRBV6-6 and TRBJ2-6, with a possible D match to TRBD2 (5 bases). The CDR3 has 17 amino acids. CDR1 is MNHNY, CDR2 SVGAGI, per germline (reference sequence). The V gene lost 5 bases and the J gene lost 4 bases, with 18 bases spanning the gap. CDR3 residues: CASSRDSVGAGANVLTF. The CDR3 coding sequence is TGTGCCAGCAGTCGCGATTCAGTGGGAGCCGGGGCCAACGTCCTGACTTTC.

The V and J genes are TRBV9 and TRBJ2-2; 11 nucleotides align to TRBD2. Germline trimming cut 3 bases from V and 7 bases from J; bases unmatched to any gene: 5. Germline CDR1 is SGDLS and CDR2 is YYNGEE. The length of the CDR3 is 15 residues. CDR3 protein: CASSAGLAANGELFF. CDR3 coding DNA: TGTGCCAGCAGCGCGGGACTAGCGGCTAACGGGGAGCTGTTTTTT.

This clonotype has a count of ten or more. This chain uses TRBV27 with TRBJ2-7; perhaps TRBD2 as D (5 bases). CDR3 length: 15 amino acids. Per the germline V gene, CDR1 is MNHEY and CDR2 is SMNVEV (reference sequence). V lost 2 bases and J 2 bases, leaving 13 bases between the germline ends. The CDR3 loop is CASSLRGWGTYEQYF. CDR3 bases: TGTGCCAGCAGTTTACGGGGATGGGGAACCTACGAGCAGTACTTC.

This clonotype was counted many times. The chain employs TRBV20-1 and TRBJ2-1; D may be TRBD2 (5 bases). The length of the CDR3 is 17 residues. V shed 2 bases and J shed 4 bases, with 21 bases lying between them. Germline V gene lookup returns CDR1 DFQATT and CDR2 SNEGSKA (reference sequence). CDR3 in DNA: TGCAGTGCTAGACCCCACCGAGGGAAGCGGCTTTACAATGAGCAGTTCTTC. Its protein is CSARPHRGKRLYNEQFF.

This clonotype appeared a few times. This rearrangement joins TRBV6-2 or TRBV6-3 to TRBJ1-1; D remains ambiguous. CDR3 length equals 14 residues. The V gene's germline CDR1 is MNHEY and CDR2 SVGEGT. The germline V and J ends were trimmed by 2 bases and 1 base, with 8 bases remaining between them. The CDR3 protein is CASSYPFGNTEAFF. The CDR3 region has the DNA TGTGCCAGCAGTTACCCGTTCGGGAACACTGAAGCTTTCTTT.

This clonotype was counted many times. The rearrangement joins TRBV10-3 to TRBJ1-2, with D perhaps matching TRBD1 (6 bases). The germline gives CDR1 ENHRY, CDR2 SYGVKD. CDR3 length equals 14 residues. Trimming took 6 bases from V and 0 from J, leaving 11 bases between them. The CDR3 loop reads CAIRDRLANYGYTF. The CDR3 bases are TGTGCCATCAGGGACAGACTAGCTAACTATGGCTACACCTTC.

The chain links TRBV7-2 to TRBJ2-5, with TRBD1 matching 7 bases. The CDR3 is 14 amino acids. V lost 1 base, J lost 5 bases, and 4 bases stayed unmatched. Germline CDR1 reads SGHTA; CDR2 reads FQGNSA. Here the CDR3 reads CASSLDRGRETQYF. Written as DNA, the CDR3 is TGTGCCAGCAGCTTAGACAGGGGACGGGAGACCCAGTACTTC.

Many counts were recorded for this clonotype. V usage is TRBV5-1 and J usage is TRBJ1-4; D remains unclear. CDR3 length equals 14 residues. CDR1 and CDR2 from the germline V gene are SGHRS and YFSETQ. With 0 bases removed from V and 7 bases from J, the gap between germline ends came to 10 bases. CDR3 nucleotide sequence: TGCGCCAGCAGCTTGGCAACCCCCGGTGAAAAACTGTTTTTT. This gives the protein CASSLATPGEKLFF.

This clonotype has a handful of counts. The CDR3 protein is CSVESSTGELFF. In nucleotides, the CDR3 is TGCAGCGTTGAAAGTAGCACCGGGGAGCTGTTTTTT. J is TRBJ2-2 and V is TRBV29-1, with unresolved D. The CDR3 is made up of 12 amino acids. Trimming shortened V by 2 bases and J by 4 bases, and 5 bases separated the two germline ends. In germline, CDR1 is SQVTM, CDR2 ANQGSEA.

Regarding this clonotype: A read error may be the cause here, since a much bigger clone is one base away. J is TRBJ2-7 and V is TRBV4-3, with D possibly called TRBD1 or TRBD2 (5 bases each). The CDR3 has 14 amino acids. Germline CDR1 reads LGHNA; CDR2 reads YSLEER. V lost 1 base to trimming and J lost 3 bases, with 10 bases between them. CDR3 region: CASSQAQGDYEQYF. The CDR3 DNA sequence: TGCGCCAGCAGCCAAGCGCAGGGAGACTACGAGCAGTACTTC.

In its sample, this clonotype was seen many times. The chain is built from TRBV12-3 or TRBV12-4 and TRBJ2-2; D is perhaps TRBD1 or TRBD2 (5 bases each). This CDR3 is 13 amino acids long. Trimming left V 3 bases short and J 4 bases short, with 6 bases between. The CDR3 region is CASSFGTTGELFF. As DNA, the CDR3 is TGTGCCAGCAGTTTTGGGACCACCGGGGAGCTGTTTTTT.

This clonotype has a count of ten or more. This chain joins TRBV27 and TRBJ1-4, with 10 bases aligning to TRBD1. This CDR3 spans 16 amino acids. V shed 4 bases, J shed 6 bases, and the junction held 8 bases outside the gene matches. CDR1 is MNHEY, CDR2 SMNVEV, per germline (reference sequence). The CDR3 region is CASSSLTGTGDEKLFF. CDR3 bases: TGTGCCAGCAGTTCTCTTACCGGGACAGGGGATGAAAAACTGTTTTTT.

This clonotype was seen repeatedly, ten times or more. The chain couples TRBV9 to TRBJ2-2; 7 bases align to TRBD2. The V and J ends lost 0 bases and 0 bases, in that order; junction bases with no gene match: 2. The CDR3 totals 16 residues. The germline V gene has CDR1 SGDLS and CDR2 YYNGEE. The CDR3 reads CASSVVGGTNTGELFF. The CDR3, as DNA: TGTGCCAGCAGCGTAGTCGGGGGGACGAACACCGGGGAGCTGTTTTTT.

This clonotype was counted many times. V usage is TRBV5-1 and J usage is TRBJ2-1; 8 bases are a match to TRBD2. Losses at the gene ends were 2 bases for V and 5 bases for J; bases not matched to a gene: 3. CDR3 length equals 14 residues. Per the germline V gene, CDR1 is SGHRS and CDR2 is YFSETQ. The CDR3 loop is CASSFSGGDNEQFF. CDR3 nucleotides: TGCGCCAGCAGCTTTTCGGGAGGGGACAATGAGCAGTTCTTC.

This clonotype was found many times. The rearrangement uses TRBV29-1 and TRBJ1-4, with TRBD1 as a possible D gene (5 bases). This CDR3 is 14 amino acids long. Germline V gene lookup returns CDR1 SQVTM and CDR2 ANQGSEA. Trimming cost V 4 bases and J 7 bases, with 16 bases left between them. In DNA form, the CDR3 reads TGCAGCGTTGTCTGGGGGTCTCGCGGTGAAAAACTGTTTTTT. It is translated as CSVVWGSRGEKLFF.

This clonotype came up many times. V gene TRBV5-6 combines with J gene TRBJ2-3; unclear D gene. The CDR3 length is 13 residues. The germline V gene encodes CDR1 SGHDT and CDR2 YYEEEE. The V end was cut by 0 bases, the J end by 4 bases, with 6 bases between. For the CDR3, the DNA is TGTGCCAGCAGCTTGGGCAGATCAGATACGCAGTATTTT. It specifies CASSLGRSDTQYF.

The chain carries TRBV29-1 and TRBJ1-2; possible D gene TRBD1, 5 bases. V lost 7 bases and J lost 1, with 10 bases in between. Germline-derived CDR1 and CDR2 are SQVTM and ANQGSEA. The CDR3 extends over 12 amino acids. The CDR3 DNA is TGCAGCGGCAGGGAACTTAACTATGGCTACACCTTC. Its protein is CSGRELNYGYTF.

The chain combines TRBV18 with TRBJ2-1; 10 nucleotides agree with TRBD2. CDR1 is KGHSH, CDR2 LQKENI, per germline. This CDR3 is 16 amino acids long. The V gene end was trimmed by 1 base and the J gene end by 5 bases; junction bases not matched to a gene: 5. CDR3 DNA sequence: TGTGCCAGCTCACCACAATCTAGCGGGAGCCACAATGAGCAGTTCTTC. Translation: CASSPQSSGSHNEQFF.

This clonotype occurred many times. The V and J genes are TRBV7-8 and TRBJ1-5, with D possibly TRBD1 on 6 matching bases. V lost 5 bases, J lost 10 bases, and 18 bases lay in between. CDR3 length: 14 amino acids. Germline values: CDR1 SGHVS, CDR2 FQNEAQ. CDR3 sequence reads: CASSLGGFRNPQHF. In DNA form, the CDR3 reads TGTGCCAGCAGCCTAGGGGGGTTCCGCAATCCCCAGCATTTT.

Many counts were recorded for this clonotype. The CDR3 loop reads CASSPGLLPTEAFF. In DNA form, the CDR3 reads TGTGCCAGCTCACCCGGACTACTCCCCACTGAAGCTTTCTTT. The rearrangement links TRBV18 to TRBJ1-1; D is unclear. This CDR3 has 14 amino acids. V lost 3 bases and J 4 bases, leaving 12 bases between the germline ends. Per the germline V gene, CDR1 is KGHSH and CDR2 is LQKENI.

The table lists this clonotype with many counts. The rearrangement joins TRBV15 to TRBJ2-7, with D hard to call. Between the trimmed V and J ends, which lost 3 bases and 2 bases, there was a span of 8 bases. This CDR3 region has 13 residues. Germline loops: CDR1 LNHNV, CDR2 YYDKDF (reference sequence). The CDR3 reads CATSRALAYEQYF. DNA for the CDR3: TGTGCCACCAGCAGGGCCTTAGCCTACGAGCAGTACTTC.

This clonotype was recorded many times. This rearrangement joins TRBV6-5 to TRBJ1-2, with D tentatively TRBD1 (6 bases). This CDR3 has 13 amino acids. Germline V CDR1 and CDR2: MNHEY, SVGAGI. The germline V and J ends were trimmed by 6 bases and 3 bases, with 11 bases remaining between them. CDR3: CASSRAGDYGYTF. The CDR3, as DNA: TGTGCCAGCAGCCGGGCAGGGGACTATGGCTACACCTTC.